This TCR beta chain stems from a study of blood T cells in healthy people across ages. Combining a sample-barcoded 5' primer with a J-beta primer mix, a second PCR ran for about 7 to 12 cycles. Unique molecular identifiers of 12 random nucleotides labeled each cDNA. Via MiXCR, TCRdb re-called the 5' RACE reads, giving one row per CDR3 protein. The sample gives around 500,000 distinct CDR3 sequences, roughly a quarter of which show up once; 3% to 4.5% is in the top ten. Study-level points and caveats: Age advanced and TCR beta diversity per million T cells fell, roughly linearly.

CDR1 is SGHRS and CDR2 is YFSETQ in the germline V gene. The V gene end was trimmed by 2 bases and the J gene end by 5 bases; junction bases not matched to a gene: 4. The CDR3 loop spans 14 amino acids. The sample holds many counts of this clonotype. The antigen remains undetermined. Donors were systemically healthy Caucasian individuals from Russia aged 6 to 90 years. These data were also filed under a second study, of T cells of mothers and their children. That investigation notes: Unrelated mother-child pairs always had slightly, but never significantly, lower normalized overlap than related pairs.

The sequence was collected from a boy between 2 and 10 years old in good health. Sequences were obtained from blood. The chain employs TRBV5-1 and TRBJ2-1; TRBD2 aligns across 7 bases. The CDR3 DNA is TGCGCCAGCAGCTTTGGCGGGAGAGACAATGAGCAGTTCTTC. Translated, it gives CASSFGGRDNEQFF.